One and the same sample provided the 13 T cell receptor beta chains below, sequenced in a study of T cells after yellow fever vaccination. One entry per CDR3 protein results from TCRdb running MiXCR on the 5' RACE reads. Of under 700,000 distinct CDR3 sequences detected, roughly a sixth appear once; the ten largest clones hold approximately 15%. Sequenced material: PBMCs, taken 5 to 6 days after the first yellow fever vaccination. These TCRs come from a man younger than 35 who received the YFV17D yellow fever vaccine.

Only a few counts were recorded for this clonotype. The V call is TRBV27, the J call TRBJ1-1; unclear D gene. Trimming pared 2 bases from V and 1 base from J, leaving 14 bases between. The length of the CDR3 is 16 residues. Germline V gene data show CDR1 as MNHEY and CDR2 as SMNVEV (reference sequence). The CDR3 here is CASSLTILGGNTEAFF. In DNA form, the CDR3 reads TGTGCCAGCAGTTTAACAATCTTGGGCGGGAACACTGAAGCTTTCTTT.

The sample holds a few counts of this clonotype. The V gene is TRBV6-4, the J gene TRBJ2-1; no clear D. CDR3 size: 13 residues. V was pared by 0 bases and J by 10 bases, with 10 bases between. Germline-derived CDR1 and CDR2 are MRHNA and SNTAGT. The CDR3 bases are TGTGCCAGCAGTGACTCTGGGGTGGGGGAGCAGTTCTTC. Its protein product is CASSDSGVGEQFF.

This chain links TRBV5-1 with TRBJ2-3, with unresolved D. The CDR3 sequence is 14 residues long. The germline V and J ends were trimmed by 4 bases and 4 bases, with 13 bases remaining between them. Germline CDR1 is SGHRS and CDR2 is YFSETQ. CDR3 loop: CASSNGYSPDTQYF. The CDR3 DNA reads TGCGCCAGCAGCAACGGCTATTCCCCAGATACGCAGTATTTT.

This clonotype was picked up many times. This chain connects TRBV11-3 to TRBJ2-1; tentative D call: TRBD1 (6 bases). The ends were cut back, 5 bases at V and 3 bases at J, with 14 bases in the middle. The germline CDR1 and CDR2 sequences are SGHNT and YENEEA. CDR3 length: 15 residues. The DNA of the CDR3 is TGTGCCAGCAGCCAAAAACAGGGAGACTACAATGAGCAGTTCTTC. Encoded protein: CASSQKQGDYNEQFF.

The chain uses TRBV27 and TRBJ1-1, with 7 positions matching TRBD1. Germline values: CDR1 MNHEY, CDR2 SMNVEV (reference sequence). The CDR3 has 14 amino acids. V lost 2 bases and J lost 10; bases outside the gene matches: 10. The CDR3 region is CASSLRVGGAGAFF. In DNA, the CDR3 is TGTGCCAGCAGTTTAAGGGTAGGGGGCGCGGGAGCTTTCTTT.

This clonotype has only a few counts. The rearrangement links TRBV20-1 to TRBJ2-3; 10 nucleotides align to TRBD2. The germline gives CDR1 DFQATT, CDR2 SNEGSKA (reference sequence). This CDR3 is 15 amino acids long. J lost 4 bases, V lost 1 base, and 5 bases had no gene match. CDR3 region: CSARGGAGGADTQYF. The CDR3 nucleotides are TGCAGTGCTAGAGGGGGAGCGGGGGGGGCAGATACGCAGTATTTT.

The chain carries TRBV6-5 and TRBJ2-5; D may be TRBD2 (6 bases). Trimming stripped 2 bases from V and 3 bases from J, with 16 bases between. Germline CDR1 is MNHEY and CDR2 is SVGAGI. CDR3 size: 16 residues. The CDR3 DNA is TGTGCCAGCAGTTACAGCCCCGCGGGGTGGGAAGAGACCCAGTACTTC. Translated, it gives CASSYSPAGWEETQYF.

This clonotype showed up just a few times. The chain joins TRBV3-1 to TRBJ2-2, with 10 bases identical to TRBD2. The V gene end was trimmed by 4 bases and the J gene end by 7 bases; junction bases not matched to a gene: 3. The germline gives CDR1 LGHDT, CDR2 YNNKEL (reference sequence). The CDR3 extends over 14 amino acids. The CDR3 DNA follows: TGTGCCAGCAGCCCTAGACTAGCGGGCGGGGAGCTGTTTTTT. Encoded protein: CASSPRLAGGELFF.

This clonotype has a handful of counts. The chain couples TRBV7-2 to TRBJ2-7; 9 positions agree with TRBD1. The germline V gene encodes CDR1 SGHTA and CDR2 FQGNSA. The V segment lost 3 bases and the J segment 4 bases; nucleotides outside the gene matches: 7. This CDR3 region has 15 residues. CDR3 DNA: TGTGCCAGCAGCTTGAGCCGGGACAGGGCTTACGAGCAGTACTTC. Its protein is CASSLSRDRAYEQYF.

Only a few counts were recorded for this clonotype. This chain uses TRBV7-8 with TRBJ2-3, with 8 bases identical to TRBD2. The CDR3 runs 16 residues. V lost 5 bases, J lost 0 bases, and 7 bases stayed unmatched. Per germline, CDR1 SGHVS and CDR2 FQNEAQ. The CDR3 nucleotides are TGTGCCAGCAGCACGTACGGGACTAGAAGCACAGATACGCAGTATTTT. It translates to CASSTYGTRSTDTQYF.

The table lists this clonotype with a few counts. V usage is TRBV7-2 and J usage is TRBJ1-6; 8 nucleotides align to TRBD1. The CDR3 contains 13 residues. With 3 bases clipped from V and 12 bases from J, the junction kept 4 bases outside the gene matches. Germline V gene lookup returns CDR1 SGHTA and CDR2 FQGNSA. The CDR3 region has the DNA TGTGCCAGCAGCTTCGGACAGGGAAGACCCCTCCACTTT. It yields the protein CASSFGQGRPLHF.

The genes are TRBV10-3 and TRBJ2-5; D is ambiguous. Trimming shortened V by 3 bases and J by 3 bases, and 8 bases separated the two germline ends. The germline V gene encodes CDR1 ENHRY and CDR2 SYGVKD. The CDR3 covers 13 residues. The CDR3 region is CAISDSGEETQYF. The CDR3 DNA follows: TGTGCCATCAGTGATTCTGGGGAAGAGACCCAGTACTTC.

This chain links TRBV19 with TRBJ2-4; D assignment may be TRBD1 or TRBD2 (5 bases each). Germline V gene data show CDR1 as LNHDA and CDR2 as SQIVND (reference sequence). There are 13 residues in the CDR3. The V and J ends lost 4 bases and 6 bases respectively, with 10 bases between them. The DNA for the CDR3 is TGTGCCAGTAGTAGCCAGAGGGGAAACATTCAGTACTTC. Its translation: CASSSQRGNIQYF.